The source of this T cell receptor (beta chain) is a study of control samples from healthy donors and cancer patients. V lost 7 bases to trimming and J lost 5 bases, with 11 bases between them. CDR1 is SNHLY and CDR2 is FYNNEI in the germline V gene. The CDR3 is made up of 13 amino acids. The assay was immunoSEQ multiplex PCR, and TCRdb's table has in-frame clones only and misses some. The table lists approximately 92,000 clones, more than 80% of them singletons. The J gene is TRBJ2-2, the V gene TRBV2; a possible D gene is TRBD1 (6 bases). Material for sequencing was blood. The TCR was taken from a woman in her 30s in good health. CDR3 sequence: CASTNDRTGELFF. The CDR3 nucleotides read TGTGCCAGCACTAACGACAGGACCGGGGAGCTGTTTTTT.